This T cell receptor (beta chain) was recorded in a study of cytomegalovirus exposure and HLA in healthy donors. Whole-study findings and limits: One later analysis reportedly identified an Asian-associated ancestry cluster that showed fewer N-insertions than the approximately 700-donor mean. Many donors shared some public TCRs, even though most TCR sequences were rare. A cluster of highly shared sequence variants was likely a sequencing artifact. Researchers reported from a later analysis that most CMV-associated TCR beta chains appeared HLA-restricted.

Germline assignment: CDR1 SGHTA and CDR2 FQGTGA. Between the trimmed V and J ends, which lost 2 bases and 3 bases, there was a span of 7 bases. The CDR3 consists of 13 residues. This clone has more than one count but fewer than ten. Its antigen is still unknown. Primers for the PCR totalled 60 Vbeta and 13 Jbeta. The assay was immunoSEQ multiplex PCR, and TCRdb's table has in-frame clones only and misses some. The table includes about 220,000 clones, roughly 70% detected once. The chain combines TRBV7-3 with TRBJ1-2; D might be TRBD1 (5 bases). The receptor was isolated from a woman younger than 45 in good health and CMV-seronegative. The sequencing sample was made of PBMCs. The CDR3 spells CASSLEGDYGYTF. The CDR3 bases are TGTGCCAGCAGCTTAGAAGGGGACTATGGCTACACCTTC.